The 15 T cell receptor beta chains below were found in one sample sequenced in a study of CD8 T cells in ankylosing spondylitis. Study-level findings and limits: Blood from ankylosing spondylitis patients appeared to carry a characteristic roughly eight-variant TCR beta motif.

Their cognate antigens are unknown. TCRdb recomputed calls from the 5' RACE reads with MiXCR, one row per CDR3 protein. The repertoire holds 500,000 to 550,000 distinct CDR3 sequences, about 13% seen once, with approximately 6.3% in the top ten. The specimen was blood, either unsorted or a sorted T cell fraction (not recorded which). These receptors were collected from a male donor with ankylosing spondylitis.

This clonotype was observed a handful of times. CDR3 amino acids: CASSGDRGSPLHF. The CDR3 nucleotides read TGTGCCAGCAGCGGGGACAGGGGTTCACCCCTCCACTTT. The chain has TRBV5-6 and TRBJ1-6, with 10 bases identical to TRBD1. Germline trimming cut 4 bases from V and 9 bases from J; bases unmatched to any gene: 1. CDR1 and CDR2 from the germline V gene are SGHDT and YYEEEE. The CDR3 runs 13 residues.

This chain joins TRBV5-1 and TRBJ2-7; D gene uncertain. CDR1 and CDR2 from the germline V gene are SGHRS and YFSETQ. The CDR3 extends over 11 amino acids. The ends were cut back, 2 bases at V and 5 bases at J, with 5 bases in the middle. The CDR3 DNA sequence: TGCGCCAGCAGCTTCGACCACGAGCAGTACTTC. The encoded protein is CASSFDHEQYF.

This clonotype appeared a few times. The gene calls are TRBV20-1 and TRBJ2-7; 12 bases map to TRBD2. Trimming at V came to 3 bases and at J to 4 bases, leaving 16 bases not matched to a gene. Germline values: CDR1 DFQATT, CDR2 SNEGSKA (reference sequence). The CDR3 is 18 amino acids. The CDR3 is CSARPPGLAGRGAYEQYF. The CDR3 DNA follows: TGCAGTGCTAGGCCCCCGGGACTAGCGGGCCGAGGGGCTTACGAGCAGTACTTC.

The V gene is TRBV14, the J gene TRBJ2-5; 14 bases line up with TRBD2. V shed 4 bases and J 5 bases; nucleotides not matched to a gene: 12. CDR1 and CDR2 from the germline V gene are SGHDN and FVKESK. The CDR3 contains 18 residues. CDR3 region: CASSRAAGTSGSGETQYF. CDR3 DNA: TGTGCCAGCAGCCGGGCAGCTGGGACTAGCGGGAGTGGGGAGACCCAGTACTTC.

V gene TRBV12-3 or TRBV12-4 combines with J gene TRBJ2-3; no clear D gene. Trimming left V 6 bases short and J 6 bases short, with 13 bases between. The CDR3 spans 13 residues. CDR3 sequence: CASSPPTVDTQYF. CDR3 DNA sequence: TGTGCCAGCAGCCCCCCGACTGTGGATACGCAGTATTTT.

In its sample, this clonotype was seen a few times. The chain uses TRBV5-1 and TRBJ1-2; 7 bases line up with TRBD1. There are 14 residues in the CDR3. V gave up 4 bases and J gave up 7 bases; unmatched junction bases: 10. Germline values: CDR1 SGHRS, CDR2 YFSETQ. The CDR3 bases are TGCGCCAGCAGCAGCGAGCCACAGGGGACTGGCTACACCTTC. Translated: CASSSEPQGTGYTF.

This chain uses TRBV12-3 or TRBV12-4 with TRBJ2-2; tentatively, D is TRBD2 (6 bases). This CDR3 spans 15 amino acids. The V gene lost 3 bases and the J gene lost 4 bases, with 12 bases spanning the gap. CDR3 in DNA: TGTGCCAGCAGTTTGCGGGGAGAGAGCACCGGGGAGCTGTTTTTT. Protein: CASSLRGESTGELFF.

Ten or more counts support this clonotype. CDR3 sequence: CASSEGRLAGVADTQYF. The CDR3, as DNA: TGTGCCAGCAGTGAAGGGAGACTAGCGGGAGTGGCAGATACGCAGTATTTT. This sequence joins TRBV2 and TRBJ2-3; 12 nucleotides align to TRBD2. Germline V gene lookup returns CDR1 SNHLY and CDR2 FYNNEI. V was pared by 1 base and J by 4 bases, with 6 bases of the junction left unmatched. The CDR3 runs 17 residues.

This clonotype was seen at least ten times. The rearrangement uses TRBV5-1 and TRBJ1-6; no definite D call. Trimming cost V 0 bases and J 5 bases, with 6 bases left between them. The CDR3 has 14 residues. Germline CDR1 SGHRS, CDR2 YFSETQ. The CDR3 DNA follows: TGCGCCAGCAGCTTGGGGCAAGATAATTCACCCCTCCACTTT. It is translated as CASSLGQDNSPLHF.

This clonotype was seen repeatedly, ten times or more. The chain employs TRBV5-1 and TRBJ2-3; possible D gene TRBD1, 6 bases. The V and J ends lost 2 bases and 6 bases respectively, with 10 bases between them. CDR3 size: 13 residues. In germline, CDR1 is SGHRS, CDR2 YFSETQ. DNA for the CDR3: TGCGCCAGCAGCTTCTCAGGGGAGGATACGCAGTATTTT. Amino acids: CASSFSGEDTQYF.

There are a few counts of this clonotype. The chain uses TRBV5-1 and TRBJ1-4; D may be TRBD1 (5 bases). With 6 bases removed from V and 5 bases from J, the gap between germline ends came to 17 bases. Germline CDR1 is SGHRS and CDR2 is YFSETQ. The CDR3 is 15 residues long. CDR3 sequence (DNA): TGCGCCAGCACCCAGGGACCACGACCAAATGAAAAACTGTTTTTT. Residues: CASTQGPRPNEKLFF.

This rearrangement joins TRBV5-1 to TRBJ2-1, with TRBD2 matching 9 bases. The CDR3 runs 15 residues. Germline assignment: CDR1 SGHRS and CDR2 YFSETQ. Trimming at V came to 1 base and at J to 6 bases, leaving 5 bases not matched to a gene. The CDR3: CASSLQSGRLNEQFF. CDR3 in DNA: TGCGCCAGCAGCTTGCAGAGCGGGAGGCTCAATGAGCAGTTCTTC.

This clonotype came up a few times. V is TRBV11-2 and J is TRBJ2-1; 9 bases match TRBD2. The junction had 5 bases not matched to a gene; V was cut back by 1 base and J by 4 bases. This CDR3 contains 16 residues. The germline CDR1 and CDR2 sequences are SGHAT and FQNNGV. CDR3 protein: CASSLGGRGRYNEQFF. As DNA, the CDR3 is TGTGCCAGCAGCTTAGGCGGGAGGGGAAGATACAATGAGCAGTTCTTC.

V usage is TRBV7-9 and J usage is TRBJ1-3, with TRBD1 as a possible D gene (5 bases). The CDR3 length is 16 residues. Germline CDR1 and CDR2: SEHNR and FQNEAQ (reference sequence). Trimming removed 6 bases at V and 0 bases at J, with 15 bases between. The CDR3 protein is CASSFLGVLSGNTIYF. The CDR3, as DNA: TGTGCCAGCAGTTTCCTGGGGGTGCTCTCTGGAAACACCATATATTTT.

This clonotype showed up many times. The V and J genes are TRBV12-3 or TRBV12-4 and TRBJ2-1; D perhaps matches TRBD1 (5 bases). Trimming removed 5 bases from V and 10 bases from J, with 15 bases in between. This CDR3 is 13 amino acids long. CDR3 sequence reads: CASSLGQLTEQFF. In DNA, the CDR3 is TGTGCCAGCAGTCTGGGGCAGTTGACCGAGCAGTTCTTC.